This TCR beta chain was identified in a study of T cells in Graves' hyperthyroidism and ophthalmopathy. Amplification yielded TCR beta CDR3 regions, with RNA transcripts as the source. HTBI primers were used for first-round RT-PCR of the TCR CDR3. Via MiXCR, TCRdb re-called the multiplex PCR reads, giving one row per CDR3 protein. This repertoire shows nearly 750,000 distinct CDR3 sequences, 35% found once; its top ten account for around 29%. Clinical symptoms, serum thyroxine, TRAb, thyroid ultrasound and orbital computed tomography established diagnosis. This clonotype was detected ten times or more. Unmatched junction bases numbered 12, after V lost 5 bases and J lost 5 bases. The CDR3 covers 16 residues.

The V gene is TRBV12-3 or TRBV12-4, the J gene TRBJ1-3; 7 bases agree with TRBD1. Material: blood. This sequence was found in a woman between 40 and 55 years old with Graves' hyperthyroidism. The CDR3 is CASSRGGTDRRNTIYF. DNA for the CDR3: TGTGCCAGCAGTCGCGGCGGGACAGATCGCAGAAACACCATATATTTT.